The entry that follows covers one T cell receptor beta chain sequence. Its specificity is not known. The data derive from a study of beta chain features in type 1 diabetes. Study-level points and caveats: Cells expressing TCR highly could be over-represented by cDNA sequencing. Among type 1 diabetes patients, VDJ junctions had fewer insertions and more deletions. Shorter TCRB CDR3s, moderately but significantly so, were found in Type 1 diabetes patients in all four CD4+ subsets.

With 1 base clipped from V and 0 bases from J, the junction kept 5 bases outside the gene matches. From germline, CDR1 is SGHDN and CDR2 FVKESK. The CDR3 loop spans 17 amino acids. All of the isolated RNA was reverse transcribed, so expressed TCRB transcripts were sequenced. The method was immunoSEQ multiplex PCR; TCRdb's version includes in-frame clones alone and lacks a portion of them. The sample has 330,000 or so clones, roughly 12% seen once; the top ten hold about 0.01%. CD4+ naive, central memory, regulatory and stem cell-like memory cells were sorted via CD45RO/CCR7/CD25/CD127/CD95/CD27. The clonotype comes from a young woman with type 1 diabetes. This rearrangement joins TRBV14 to TRBJ2-1; 8 nucleotides align to TRBD2. Specimen: naive CD4+ T cells from blood. The CDR3 protein is CASSQVSLADSYNEQFF. For the CDR3, the DNA is TGTGCCAGCAGCCAAGTCTCACTAGCGGACTCCTACAATGAGCAGTTCTTC.